The following is a T cell receptor beta chain sequence with its context. Per the original data handling: Estimation of nucleated cell counts was performed using reference gene primer amplification. Sequencing was performed with immunoSEQ multiplex PCR; in TCRdb, only in-frame clones are kept and a portion is missing. V, J and clone size were drawn from that table, and D and trimming were deduced from the DNA. The profile covers under 200,000 clones, with 88% appearing a single time and approximately 6% taken by the ten largest. This sample was taken from a study of blood T cell repertoires in COVID-19. Study details: Samples came from the United States, Italy and Spain, spanning acute and convalescent COVID-19.

This CDR3 region has 17 residues. The germline V and J ends were trimmed by 0 bases and 0 bases, with 15 bases remaining between them. Germline values: CDR1 GTSNPN, CDR2 SVGIG (reference sequence). This sequence was found in a middle-aged man with active or convalescent COVID-19. Sequencing input: peripheral blood. The rearrangement uses TRBV30 and TRBJ2-1; D is possibly TRBD2 (6 bases). As DNA, the CDR3 is TGTGCCTGGAGTGTACGGGTAGGCGGGATCTCCTACAATGAGCAGTTCTTC. Protein product: CAWSVRVGGISYNEQFF.